This is a list of T cell receptor beta chains from one sample in a study of beta chain features in type 1 diabetes. Some clones are missing from TCRdb's copy, which holds only in-frame ones; the method was immunoSEQ multiplex PCR. The sample contains roughly 140,000 clones, about 7.1% of which appear only once. Sequenced sample: central memory CD4+ T cells from blood. These receptors were collected from a woman aged 25 to 45 in good health. Both conserved end residues are part of each CDR3. D genes are given only for firm matches. Some rows mark clone size as missing; the rest say once, few, many or name a class of expanded clone.

>few|TRBJ2-1|TRBV14|TRBD2
CASSQYPPLAGVPNEQFF
TGTGCCAGCAGCCAGTATCCCCCCCTAGCGGGAGTTCCCAATGAGCAGTTCTTC
>many|TRBJ1-2|TRBV10-3|TRBD1
CAISRDSDGYTF
TGTGCCATCTCCCGGGACAGTGATGGCTACACCTTC
>-|TRBJ1-1|TRBV30|TRBD1
CAWSVLRDRGLEAFF
TGTGCCTGGAGTGTACTTAGGGACAGGGGGCTGGAGGCTTTCTTT
>-|TRBJ2-1|TRBV19|-
CASSRGGGRNEQFF
TGTGCCAGTAGTCGAGGAGGTGGGCGCAATGAGCAGTTCTTC
>-|TRBJ2-6|TRBV30|TRBD1
CAWSGDRTVGGANVLTF
TGTGCCTGGAGCGGGGACAGGACGGTGGGGGGGGCCAACGTCCTGACTTTC
>few|TRBJ2-5|TRBV6-5|TRBD2
CASSQREGRRETQYF
TGTGCCAGCAGTCAGCGGGAGGGCCGTCGTGAGACCCAGTACTTC
>-|TRBJ1-1|TRBV30|TRBD1
CAWRLTIRDRNTEAFF
TGTGCCTGGAGACTGACTATCCGGGACAGGAACACTGAAGCTTTCTTT
>-|TRBJ2-1|TRBV4-2|TRBD2
CASSSTSGVRDEQFF
TGTGCCAGCAGCTCCACTAGCGGGGTCCGAGATGAGCAGTTCTTC
>few|TRBJ2-1|TRBV4-3|-
CASSQEEGSSYNEQFF
TGCGCCAGCAGCCAAGAGGAAGGGAGCTCCTACAATGAGCAGTTCTTC
>few|TRBJ2-2|TRBV10-2|TRBD2
CASSDGRARELFF
TGCGCCAGCAGTGACGGGAGGGCAAGGGAGCTGTTTTTT
>-|TRBJ2-1|TRBV4-3|TRBD2
CASSQDPTMGLAASNEQFF
TGCGCCAGCAGCCAAGACCCAACCATGGGACTAGCGGCCTCCAATGAGCAGTTCTTC
>few|TRBJ1-1|TRBV30|-
CAWSPRGAGRTEAFF
TGTGCCTGGAGCCCTAGGGGAGCGGGGCGCACTGAAGCTTTCTTT
>many|TRBJ2-3|TRBV10-3|-
CAIGSTDTQYF
TGTGCCATCGGCAGCACAGATACGCAGTATTTT
>once|TRBJ2-1|TRBV19|-
CASSIGPARRNEQFF
TGTGCCAGTAGTATAGGGCCAGCGAGGAGGAATGAGCAGTTCTTC
>few|TRBJ2-5|TRBV7-2|TRBD2
CASSPGGTSGQETQYF
TGTGCCAGCAGCCCCGGGGGGACTAGCGGACAAGAGACCCAGTACTTC
>-|TRBJ2-1|TRBV28|TRBD2
CASSPPKVAGRDEQFF
TGTGCCAGCAGTCCACCCAAAGTAGCGGGAAGGGATGAGCAGTTCTTC
>-|TRBJ2-7|TRBV30|TRBD2
CAQIIRRESTPYEQYF
TGTGCCCAGATAATACGGCGGGAGTCCACCCCCTACGAGCAGTACTTC
>many|TRBJ2-1|TRBV7-9|TRBD1
CASSAQGATYNEQFF
TGTGCCAGCAGCGCACAGGGGGCTACCTACAATGAGCAGTTCTTC
>many|TRBJ1-4|TRBV7-9|-
CASSPINEKLFF
TGTGCCAGCAGCCCAATTAATGAAAAACTGTTTTTT
>few|TRBJ2-7|TRBV27|TRBD2
CASRWTSGRNTYEQYF
TGTGCCAGCAGATGGACTAGCGGGAGGAATACCTACGAGCAGTACTTC
>-|TRBJ2-7|TRBV4-1|-
CASSPSLGQGLHEQYF
TGCGCCAGCAGCCCAAGTTTGGGTCAGGGTCTCCACGAGCAGTACTTC
>-|TRBJ2-6|TRBV7-2|TRBD1
CASSATGLSSGANVLTF
TGTGCCAGCAGCGCGACAGGGCTAAGCTCTGGGGCCAACGTCCTGACTTTC
>many|TRBJ2-1|TRBV30|TRBD2
CAWGLAIEQFF
TGTGCCTGGGGACTAGCAATTGAGCAGTTCTTC
>-|TRBJ1-5|TRBV28|-
CASGREPQHF
TGTGCCAGCGGGCGGGAGCCCCAGCATTTT
>many|TRBJ2-7|TRBV15|TRBD2
CATSRAGGYSYEQYF
TGTGCCACCAGCAGAGCGGGAGGGTATTCCTACGAGCAGTACTTC